The 32 T cell receptor beta chains below come from one sample, sequenced in a study of CD8 T cells in ankylosing spondylitis. TCRdb reanalysed the 5' RACE reads using MiXCR and keeps one entry per CDR3 protein. The sample yields roughly 120,000 distinct CDR3 sequences, roughly 13% seen once. Sequencing used blood, either unsorted or a sorted T cell fraction (not recorded which). These receptors were collected from a female donor with ankylosing spondylitis or in good health (not recorded which).

The table lists this clonotype with a few counts. This chain links TRBV20-1 with TRBJ2-1, with D maybe TRBD1 (7 bases). The CDR3 is made up of 16 amino acids. From germline, CDR1 is DFQATT and CDR2 SNEGSKA (reference sequence). Between the trimmed V and J ends, which lost 0 bases and 0 bases, there was a span of 12 bases. The CDR3 coding sequence is TGCAGTGCTAGAGATCAGGGGGGATACTCCTACAATGAGCAGTTCTTC. It specifies CSARDQGGYSYNEQFF.

This clonotype was recorded at least ten times. V is TRBV7-9 and J is TRBJ2-7, with D tentatively TRBD1 (6 bases). V gave up 2 bases and J gave up 3 bases, with 8 bases separating them. The CDR3 length is 13 residues. Germline V lookup: CDR1 SEHNR, CDR2 FQNEAQ (reference sequence). The CDR3 loop is CASSLSGVYEQYF. CDR3 DNA sequence: TGTGCCAGCAGCTTATCAGGGGTCTACGAGCAGTACTTC. Supplemented by reference TRBV7-9 and TRBJ2-7, the full variable domain reads DTGVSQNPRHKITKRGQNVTFRCDPISEHNRLYWYRQTLGQGPEFLTYFQNEAQLEKSRLLSDRFSAERPKGSFSTLEIQRTEQGDSAMYLCASSLSGVYEQYFGPGTRLTVT.

This clonotype showed up just a few times. CDR3 loop: CASSLELVTDTQYF. DNA for the CDR3: TGCGCCAGCAGCTTGGAACTAGTAACAGATACGCAGTATTTT. This chain joins TRBV5-1 and TRBJ2-3, with a tentative D call TRBD2 (5 bases). The CDR3 loop spans 14 amino acids. The V gene's germline CDR1 is SGHRS and CDR2 YFSETQ. The V and J ends lost 0 bases and 3 bases respectively, with 8 bases between them. The variable domain in full, with the rest retrieved from reference TRBV5-1 and TRBJ2-3, is KAGVTQTPRYLIKTRGQQVTLSCSPISGHRSVSWYQQTPGQGLQFLFEYFSETQRNKGNFPGRFSGRQFSNSRSEMNVSTLELGDSALYLCASSLELVTDTQYFGPGTRLTVL.

This clonotype was seen more than once but under ten times. J is TRBJ1-5 and V is TRBV7-2; D possibly corresponds to TRBD1 (6 bases). Germline loops: CDR1 SGHTA, CDR2 FQGNSA. Trimming took 5 bases from V and 6 from J, leaving 14 bases between them. The CDR3 has 14 residues. This CDR3 is CASSPHREGQPQHF. CDR3 bases: TGTGCCAGCAGCCCCCACAGGGAGGGTCAGCCCCAGCATTTT.

J is TRBJ2-3 and V is TRBV20-1; 12 bases agree with TRBD2. Trimming removed 0 bases from V and 5 bases from J; junction bases left unmatched: 9. CDR3 size: 17 residues. Per the germline V gene, CDR1 is DFQATT and CDR2 is SNEGSKA (reference sequence). The CDR3 region is CSARDMRLAGAGDTQYF. DNA for the CDR3: TGCAGTGCTAGAGATATGCGACTAGCGGGGGCGGGAGATACGCAGTATTTT.

The table lists this clonotype with a few counts. V gene TRBV28 combines with J gene TRBJ2-5, with D hard to call. The V and J ends lost 7 bases and 5 bases respectively, with 8 bases between them. Per germline, CDR1 MDHEN and CDR2 SYDVKM. CDR3 size: 11 residues. CDR3 DNA: TGTGCCAGCATGTCTTTGGAGACCCAGTACTTC. Translated, it gives CASMSLETQYF.

On this clonotype: Just one base apart from a much larger clone, this may be a read error. This chain uses TRBV5-1 with TRBJ2-3; 9 bases match TRBD1. The germline gives CDR1 SGHRS, CDR2 YFSETQ. This CDR3 contains 16 residues. V lost 6 bases, J lost 5 bases, and 13 bases stayed unmatched. CDR3 in amino acids: CASNLSGQGGVDTQYF. The CDR3 nucleotides read TGCGCCAGCAACCTCTCGGGACAGGGCGGCGTAGATACGCAGTATTTT.

This clonotype was counted a few times. The CDR3 DNA sequence: TGTGCCAACGGGACAAAAACCGGGACTAGCGGGAGGACGTATTTT. Translating it yields CANGTKTGTSGRTYF. The rearrangement joins TRBV6-1 to TRBJ2-3; the match to TRBD2 covers 15 bases. The V and J ends lost 10 bases and 14 bases, in that order; junction bases with no gene match: 16. This CDR3 contains 15 residues. Germline loops: CDR1 MNHNS, CDR2 SASEGT.

This clonotype was seen ten or more times. The gene calls are TRBV29-1 and TRBJ2-3; TRBD2 is a possible D gene (5 bases). There are 12 residues in the CDR3. Trimming stripped 7 bases from V and 1 base from J, with 9 bases between. The germline gives CDR1 SQVTM, CDR2 ANQGSEA. DNA of the CDR3: TGCAGCGCTGACTACGGCACAGATACGCAGTATTTT. This gives the protein CSADYGTDTQYF.

This clonotype has more than one count but fewer than ten. One end of the junction is discordant with germline, which a read error may explain. The rearrangement joins TRBV20-1 to TRBJ2-7, with D tentatively TRBD1 or TRBD2 (5 bases each). CDR1 is DFQATT, CDR2 SNEGSKA, per germline (reference sequence). The CDR3 is 13 amino acids. This CDR3 reads CSATIPGTDERGF. DNA for the CDR3: TGCAGTGCTACGATTCCCGGGACCGACGAAAGGGGCTTC.

A few counts support this clonotype. The CDR3 spells CASSLGPLNTEAFF. In nucleotides, the CDR3 is TGCGCCAGCAGCTTGGGACCTTTGAACACTGAAGCTTTCTTT. The chain employs TRBV5-1 and TRBJ1-1, with D uncertain. Deletions cut 0 bases from V and 0 bases from J, with 6 bases between. The CDR3 sequence is 14 residues long. Per the germline V gene, CDR1 is SGHRS and CDR2 is YFSETQ.

The chain uses TRBV12-3 or TRBV12-4 and TRBJ2-2; D gene ambiguous. Trimming cost V 5 bases and J 5 bases, with 9 bases left between them. This CDR3 region has 13 residues. Written as DNA, the CDR3 is TGTGCCAGCAGTCAAGATTTTACCGGGGAGCTGTTTTTT. Translating it yields CASSQDFTGELFF.

This clonotype has only a few counts. The rearrangement links TRBV18 to TRBJ2-5; the D gene is possibly TRBD1 (6 bases). Deletions cut 9 bases from V and 2 bases from J, with 13 bases between. Germline V gene sequence: CDR1 KGHSH, CDR2 LQKENI. CDR3 length: 13 residues. The CDR3 spells CASVRGQQETQYF. The DNA of the CDR3 is TGTGCCAGTGTAAGGGGACAACAAGAGACCCAGTACTTC.

This clonotype was found a few times. The chain combines TRBV29-1 with TRBJ2-7, with D perhaps matching TRBD2 (6 bases). Trimming shortened V by 7 bases and J by 1 base, and 14 bases separated the two germline ends. Per germline, CDR1 SQVTM and CDR2 ANQGSEA. The CDR3 runs 13 residues. The CDR3 DNA is TGCAGCGCCTTCTCTGGGGGGTCCTACGAGCAGTACTTC. Encoded protein: CSAFSGGSYEQYF.

This clonotype has more than one count but fewer than ten. The chain recombines TRBV20-1 with TRBJ2-3; TRBD2 agrees at 11 bases. The germline V gene has CDR1 DFQATT and CDR2 SNEGSKA (reference sequence). The CDR3 is made up of 14 amino acids. V was pared by 3 bases and J by 6 bases, with 5 bases of the junction left unmatched. The DNA of the CDR3 is TGCAGTGCTAGGGGTACTAGCGGGGGCGATACGCAGTATTTT. Its translation is CSARGTSGGDTQYF.

The table lists this clonotype with many counts. At one end, the junction sequence differs from germline, possibly due to a read error. As DNA, the CDR3 is TGTGCTAGCAGCTTAAGCCCCGGGGCAGGGAATGAGCAGTTCTTC. Its protein is CASSLSPGAGNEQFF. This sequence joins TRBV7-7 and TRBJ2-1, with D possibly being TRBD1 or TRBD2 (5 bases each). CDR1 and CDR2 (germline): SSHAT, FNYEAQ (reference sequence). The CDR3 runs 15 residues.

In regard to this clonotype: One end of the junction is discordant with germline, which a read error may explain. The rearrangement joins TRBV5-1 to TRBJ2-3, with D unresolved. CDR3 length: 12 amino acids. Per the germline V gene, CDR1 is SGHRS and CDR2 is YFSETQ. CDR3 nucleotide sequence: TGCGCCGGCAGCTTAAACACAGATACGCAGTATTTT. Protein sequence: CAGSLNTDTQYF.

The chain couples TRBV5-1 to TRBJ2-2; possible D gene TRBD2, 6 bases. The CDR3 is 16 residues long. Germline loops: CDR1 SGHRS, CDR2 YFSETQ. V was pared by 0 bases and J by 4 bases, with 13 bases between. This chain's CDR3 is CASSLGGTRTTGELFF. CDR3 DNA: TGCGCCAGCAGCTTGGGGGGGACTCGGACCACCGGGGAGCTGTTTTTT.

As regards this clonotype: This may arise from a read error, as a much more abundant clone is one base away. The gene calls are TRBV7-2 and TRBJ1-5; no clear D. The CDR3 has 14 amino acids. Germline assignment: CDR1 SGHTA and CDR2 FQGNSA. This CDR3 reads CAGSLVSGNQPQHF. The CDR3 DNA is TGTGCCGGCAGCTTAGTGTCTGGTAATCAGCCCCAGCATTTT.

At least ten counts were recorded for this clonotype. V is TRBV12-3 or TRBV12-4 and J is TRBJ2-3, with D unresolved. This CDR3 spans 15 amino acids. Trimming removed 3 bases from V and 3 bases from J, with 13 bases in between. CDR3 residues: CASSLTKIGTDTQYF. The CDR3 DNA reads TGTGCCAGCAGTTTGACGAAGATTGGGACAGATACGCAGTATTTT.

This clonotype was detected a few times. This chain connects TRBV20-1 to TRBJ2-1, with D tentatively TRBD2 (6 bases). The CDR3 sequence is 13 residues long. V gave up 3 bases and J gave up 3 bases, with 9 bases separating them. The germline CDR1 and CDR2 sequences are DFQATT and SNEGSKA (reference sequence). The CDR3 nucleotides are TGCAGTGCTAGTTGGGGGGTCTACAATGAGCAGTTCTTC. Protein sequence: CSASWGVYNEQFF.

The J gene is TRBJ1-2, the V gene TRBV27, with 8 positions matching TRBD1. The CDR3 is 14 amino acids. V was clipped by 6 bases and J by 5 bases; unmatched bases: 8. CDR1 MNHEY and CDR2 SMNVEV come from the germline V gene (reference sequence). The CDR3 reads CASRTGQAVYGYTF. The DNA of the CDR3 is TGTGCCAGCAGGACGGGACAGGCGGTGTATGGCTACACCTTC.

This clonotype has a count of ten or more. The germline gene is not matched at one end of the junction; a read error may be the cause. The chain combines TRBV29-1 with TRBJ1-1, with D tentatively TRBD1 (6 bases). This CDR3 has 14 residues. Germline CDR1 and CDR2: SQVTM and ANQGSEA. For the CDR3, the DNA is TGCAGCGTGCAAGGAACAGGGTTGAAGACTGAAGCTTTCTTT. Translated, it gives CSVQGTGLKTEAFF.

This clonotype has only a few counts. The chain carries TRBV20-1 and TRBJ2-5, with a weak D call TRBD1 (6 bases). V was trimmed by 6 bases and J by 2 bases, leaving 10 bases between them. CDR3 length: 12 residues. CDR1 is DFQATT and CDR2 is SNEGSKA in the germline V gene (reference sequence). The CDR3 nucleotides read TGCAGTGCCTCGGACAGACAAGAGACCCAGTACTTC. Protein sequence: CSASDRQETQYF.

The chain is built from TRBV7-9 and TRBJ2-2; 9 bases align to TRBD1. After removal of 5 bases from V and 8 bases from J, the junction contained 12 bases not matched to a gene. This CDR3 has 16 amino acids. Germline V gene lookup returns CDR1 SEHNR and CDR2 FQNEAQ (reference sequence). In DNA, the CDR3 is TGTGCCAGCAGCGCACACAGGGGGCTTGTTTCTGGGGAGCTGTTTTTT. Translating gives CASSAHRGLVSGELFF.

This clonotype was detected only a few times. The chain couples TRBV29-1 to TRBJ2-7; the D gene is possibly TRBD2 (6 bases). CDR1 is SQVTM, CDR2 ANQGSEA, per germline. The CDR3 loop spans 12 amino acids. CDR3 region: CGGGDSYYEQYF. The CDR3 DNA follows: TGCGGCGGAGGGGACTCCTACTACGAGCAGTACTTC.

J is TRBJ1-2 and V is TRBV20-1; maybe TRBD1 (6 bases). Deletions cut 6 bases from V and 7 bases from J, with 21 bases between. Germline V gene data show CDR1 as DFQATT and CDR2 as SNEGSKA (reference sequence). The CDR3 loop spans 14 amino acids. The CDR3 coding sequence is TGCAGTGCCCACCGCGGGGGGCCTGTAGGTGGCTACACCTTC. Its translation is CSAHRGGPVGGYTF.

This clonotype turned up a few times. V and J are TRBV12-3 or TRBV12-4 and TRBJ2-5, with 7 positions matching TRBD2. The CDR3 consists of 14 residues. V shed 3 bases, J shed 1 base, and the junction held 2 bases outside the gene matches. The CDR3 bases are TGTGCCAGCAGTTTCTGGGGGGGCCAAGAGACCCAGTACTTC. This gives the protein CASSFWGGQETQYF.

The sample holds a few counts of this clonotype. The gene calls are TRBV5-5 and TRBJ2-2; 9 nucleotides line up with TRBD1. Germline V gene lookup returns CDR1 SGHKS and CDR2 YYEKEE (reference sequence). J gave up 6 bases and V 4 bases, and 10 bases lay outside the gene matches. The CDR3 extends over 16 amino acids. DNA for the CDR3: TGTGCCAGCAGCCGCCCCGGGACAGGGAATCCCGGGGAGCTGTTTTTT. This encodes CASSRPGTGNPGELFF.

This clonotype appeared once. The chain links TRBV5-6 to TRBJ2-1, with 9 nucleotides matching TRBD1. V shed 7 bases and J 3 bases; nucleotides not matched to a gene: 5. Germline CDR1 is SGHDT and CDR2 is YYEEEE. This CDR3 contains 14 residues. The CDR3 spells CASSRTGDYNEQFF. The CDR3 DNA reads TGTGCCAGCTCGAGGACAGGGGACTACAATGAGCAGTTCTTC.

This clonotype was counted a few times. The rearrangement uses TRBV6-1 and TRBJ2-7; 8 bases agree with TRBD1. J lost 0 bases, V lost 6 bases, and 13 bases had no gene match. This CDR3 has 17 residues. Germline CDR1 reads MNHNS; CDR2 reads SASEGT. The CDR3 DNA reads as TGTGCCAGCAGGGCGTACCCAGGGGGCTCGGGCTCCTACGAGCAGTACTTC. It is translated as CASRAYPGGSGSYEQYF.

This rearrangement joins TRBV5-1 to TRBJ2-7; 10 bases line up with TRBD2. Germline V gives CDR1 SGHRS, CDR2 YFSETQ. Losses at the gene ends were 4 bases for V and 4 bases for J; bases not matched to a gene: 11. This CDR3 comprises 16 residues. This CDR3 reads CASSPTGGTSEYEQYF. DNA of the CDR3: TGCGCCAGCAGCCCCACGGGGGGGACTAGCGAGTACGAGCAGTACTTC.